The source of this T cell receptor beta chain is a study of CD8+CD57+ T cells in acquired aplastic anemia. Trimming removed 2 bases from V and 6 bases from J; junction bases left unmatched: 4. CDR1 and CDR2 (germline): MDHEN, SYDVKM. The CDR3 contains 14 residues. Concerning this clonotype itself: Its antigen is undetermined.

Patients included in sequencing had previously demonstrated CD8+CD57+ cell expansion by flow cytometry. Genomic DNA was employed as the template in profiling TCR beta VDJ and CDR3. Each CDR3 protein is one row after TCRdb ran MiXCR on the reads. The sample holds about 200,000 distinct CDR3 sequences; about half are singletons and the top ten take nearly 20%. Findings of the study overall: A set of about 30 CD8+ CDR3 sequences was shared between patients and controls, and these sequences appeared highly expressed in patients.

The TCR sequence derives from a human donor with aplastic anemia. The chain couples TRBV28 to TRBJ1-5; the match to TRBD1 covers 7 bases. The source material was sorted CD4+, CD8+, or CD8+CD57+ T cells (not recorded which) from PBMCs. The CDR3 DNA sequence: TGTGCCAGCAGTTTAGAAGCAGGGGGTCAGCCCCAGCATTTT. It translates to CASSLEAGGQPQHF.